This is a list of T cell receptor beta chains from one sample in a study of blood T cell repertoires in COVID-19. The protocol was immunoSEQ multiplex PCR, while the TCRdb copy is restricted to in-frame clones and leaves out a portion. The data show 110,000 or so clones, with about 87% seen just once and about 4.5% held by the top ten. Input material: peripheral blood. The source of these receptors is a woman aged 50 to 60 with acute or convalescent COVID-19. Both conserved end residues are part of each CDR3. Each record gives: D gene, clone size, J gene, V gene, CDR3 protein, CDR3 DNA. D genes are given only for firm matches. Some rows mark clone size as missing; the rest say once, few, many or name a class of expanded clone.

D gene: -
clone size: -
J gene: TRBJ1-4
V gene: TRBV6-5
CDR3 protein: CASSYNREWEKLFF
CDR3 DNA: TGTGCCAGCAGTTACAATAGGGAGTGGGAAAAACTGTTTTTT

D gene: -
clone size: -
J gene: TRBJ2-5
V gene: TRBV18
CDR3 protein: CASSPLGGERTQYF
CDR3 DNA: TGTGCCAGCTCACCATTAGGAGGGGAGAGAACCCAGTACTTC

D gene: TRBD2
clone size: -
J gene: TRBJ2-7
V gene: TRBV11-2
CDR3 protein: CASSLSGRASYEQYF
CDR3 DNA: TGTGCCAGCAGCTTAAGCGGGAGGGCCTCCTACGAGCAGTACTTC

D gene: -
clone size: -
J gene: TRBJ1-3
V gene: TRBV19
CDR3 protein: CASSIGQDSSGNTIYF
CDR3 DNA: TGTGCCAGTAGTATAGGGCAGGATTCCTCTGGAAACACCATATATTTT

D gene: -
clone size: -
J gene: TRBJ1-5
V gene: TRBV5-4
CDR3 protein: CASSPTPDRNQPQHF
CDR3 DNA: TGTGCCAGCAGCCCCACCCCGGACAGAAATCAGCCCCAGCATTTT

D gene: -
clone size: -
J gene: TRBJ2-5
V gene: TRBV30
CDR3 protein: CAWSPGQETQYF
CDR3 DNA: TGTGCCTGGAGTCCAGGACAAGAGACCCAGTACTTC

D gene: -
clone size: -
J gene: TRBJ1-4
V gene: TRBV30
CDR3 protein: CACGTSNEKLFF
CDR3 DNA: TGTGCCTGCGGGACAAGTAATGAAAAACTGTTTTTT

D gene: TRBD1
clone size: -
J gene: TRBJ1-1
V gene: TRBV9
CDR3 protein: CASSDDRVSSGTEAFF
CDR3 DNA: TGTGCCAGCAGCGACGACAGGGTGAGTTCGGGTACTGAAGCTTTCTTT

D gene: -
clone size: -
J gene: TRBJ2-1
V gene: TRBV28
CDR3 protein: CASSLKGGVWNEQFF
CDR3 DNA: TGTGCCAGCAGTTTAAAGGGAGGAGTTTGGAATGAGCAGTTCTTC

D gene: TRBD1
clone size: -
J gene: TRBJ1-1
V gene: TRBV10-3
CDR3 protein: CAITDALRQGGSPAFF
CDR3 DNA: TGTGCCATCACTGACGCGTTGAGACAGGGGGGATCGCCAGCTTTCTTT

D gene: TRBD2
clone size: few
J gene: TRBJ2-1
V gene: TRBV11-2
CDR3 protein: CASSLVARLAGRWNEQFF
CDR3 DNA: TGTGCCAGCAGCTTAGTGGCTCGGCTAGCGGGCCGTTGGAATGAGCAGTTCTTC

D gene: -
clone size: -
J gene: TRBJ1-5
V gene: TRBV19
CDR3 protein: CASSVGGNSNQPQHF
CDR3 DNA: TGTGCCAGTAGTGTCGGCGGGAATAGCAATCAGCCCCAGCATTTT

D gene: TRBD1
clone size: -
J gene: TRBJ1-4
V gene: TRBV15
CDR3 protein: CATQGALNEKLFF
CDR3 DNA: TGTGCCACCCAGGGGGCGTTAAATGAAAAACTGTTTTTT

D gene: -
clone size: -
J gene: TRBJ2-3
V gene: TRBV18
CDR3 protein: CASSPMALDTDTQYF
CDR3 DNA: TGTGCCAGCTCACCGATGGCTCTCGACACAGATACGCAGTATTTT

D gene: -
clone size: -
J gene: TRBJ2-7
V gene: TRBV7-2
CDR3 protein: CASSSDYSGTYEQYF
CDR3 DNA: TGTGCCAGCAGCTCGGACTACTCAGGGACTTACGAGCAGTACTTC

D gene: TRBD2
clone size: -
J gene: TRBJ2-1
V gene: TRBV15
CDR3 protein: CATSQAGGAGYEQFF
CDR3 DNA: TGTGCCACCAGCCAGGCGGGGGGGGCGGGCTATGAGCAGTTCTTC

D gene: -
clone size: once
J gene: TRBJ2-3
V gene: TRBV28
CDR3 protein: CASSPRFSSTDTQYF
CDR3 DNA: TGTGCCAGCAGTCCTAGATTCTCTAGCACAGATACGCAGTATTTT

D gene: -
clone size: -
J gene: TRBJ1-4
V gene: TRBV30
CDR3 protein: CACHEATNEKLFF
CDR3 DNA: TGTGCCTGCCACGAGGCAACTAATGAAAAACTGTTTTTT

D gene: -
clone size: -
J gene: TRBJ2-7
V gene: TRBV24-1
CDR3 protein: CATSDFRQEEYEQYF
CDR3 DNA: TGTGCCACCAGTGATTTTCGACAGGAGGAGTACGAGCAGTACTTC

D gene: -
clone size: -
J gene: TRBJ2-2
V gene: TRBV4-3
CDR3 protein: CASSQVRSFNTGELFF
CDR3 DNA: TGCGCCAGCAGCCAAGTAAGGAGTTTCAACACCGGGGAGCTGTTTTTT

D gene: TRBD2
clone size: -
J gene: TRBJ2-1
V gene: TRBV5-4
CDR3 protein: CASSLASGLAVNEQFF
CDR3 DNA: TGTGCCAGCAGCTTGGCCTCGGGACTAGCGGTCAATGAGCAGTTCTTC

D gene: -
clone size: few
J gene: TRBJ2-7
V gene: TRBV5-4
CDR3 protein: CASTEAGGLAYEQYF
CDR3 DNA: TGTGCCAGCACCGAGGCGGGCGGGCTAGCCTACGAGCAGTACTTC

D gene: TRBD2
clone size: -
J gene: TRBJ2-7
V gene: TRBV4-3
CDR3 protein: CASSQGTSASEQYF
CDR3 DNA: TGCGCCAGCAGCCAAGGGACTAGCGCCAGCGAGCAGTACTTC

D gene: -
clone size: once
J gene: TRBJ1-1
V gene: TRBV6-4
CDR3 protein: CASRESGQLNTEAFF
CDR3 DNA: TGTGCCAGCAGAGAAAGCGGACAGTTAAACACTGAAGCTTTCTTT

D gene: -
clone size: -
J gene: TRBJ2-2
V gene: TRBV9
CDR3 protein: CASRALPRRILKNTGELFF
CDR3 DNA: TGTGCCAGCCGTGCCCTCCCCAGGAGGATCCTAAAGAACACCGGGGAGCTGTTTTTT

D gene: -
clone size: -
J gene: TRBJ1-2
V gene: TRBV6-5
CDR3 protein: CASSVTVNYGYTF
CDR3 DNA: TGTGCCAGCAGCGTAACGGTAAACTATGGCTACACCTTC

D gene: -
clone size: -
J gene: TRBJ1-2
V gene: TRBV24-1
CDR3 protein: CATSDPRADNYGYTF
CDR3 DNA: TGTGCCACCAGTGACCCCCGAGCGGATAACTATGGCTACACCTTC

D gene: -
clone size: -
J gene: TRBJ2-1
V gene: TRBV28
CDR3 protein: CASSLLRGATGPYNEQFF
CDR3 DNA: TGTGCCAGCAGTTTATTACGGGGGGCGACAGGACCGTACAATGAGCAGTTCTTC

D gene: -
clone size: -
J gene: TRBJ1-1
V gene: TRBV7-9
CDR3 protein: CAAWGVNTEAFF
CDR3 DNA: TGTGCCGCATGGGGGGTGAACACTGAAGCTTTCTTT

D gene: -
clone size: -
J gene: TRBJ1-5
V gene: TRBV5-1
CDR3 protein: CASSQQGDQPQHF
CDR3 DNA: TGCGCCAGCAGCCAACAGGGAGATCAGCCCCAGCATTTT

D gene: -
clone size: -
J gene: TRBJ2-1
V gene: TRBV28
CDR3 protein: CARTVFRSPTSYNEQFF
CDR3 DNA: TGTGCCAGGACAGTCTTTAGATCACCAACCTCCTACAATGAGCAGTTCTTC

D gene: -
clone size: -
J gene: TRBJ2-7
V gene: TRBV6-1
CDR3 protein: CASSESYGDTYEQYF
CDR3 DNA: TGTGCCAGCAGTGAATCTTACGGGGATACCTACGAGCAGTACTTC

D gene: -
clone size: once
J gene: TRBJ1-5
V gene: TRBV2
CDR3 protein: CASKGLSLDQPQHF
CDR3 DNA: TGTGCCAGCAAGGGACTATCTTTGGATCAGCCCCAGCATTTT

D gene: TRBD1
clone size: -
J gene: TRBJ2-1
V gene: TRBV5-1
CDR3 protein: CASSSPDRVTLGYNEQFF
CDR3 DNA: TGCGCCAGCAGCTCCCCGGACAGGGTGACCCTTGGCTACAATGAGCAGTTCTTC

D gene: -
clone size: once
J gene: TRBJ1-1
V gene: TRBV27
CDR3 protein: CASSQTVNTEAFF
CDR3 DNA: TGTGCCAGCAGTCAGACTGTGAACACTGAAGCTTTCTTT

D gene: -
clone size: -
J gene: TRBJ1-1
V gene: TRBV15
CDR3 protein: CATSRDRVVTEAFF
CDR3 DNA: TGTGCCACCAGCAGAGACCGGGTGGTGACTGAAGCTTTCTTT

D gene: -
clone size: -
J gene: TRBJ2-7
V gene: TRBV9
CDR3 protein: CASSVGGDSYEQYF
CDR3 DNA: TGTGCCAGCAGCGTAGGGGGGGACTCCTACGAGCAGTACTTC